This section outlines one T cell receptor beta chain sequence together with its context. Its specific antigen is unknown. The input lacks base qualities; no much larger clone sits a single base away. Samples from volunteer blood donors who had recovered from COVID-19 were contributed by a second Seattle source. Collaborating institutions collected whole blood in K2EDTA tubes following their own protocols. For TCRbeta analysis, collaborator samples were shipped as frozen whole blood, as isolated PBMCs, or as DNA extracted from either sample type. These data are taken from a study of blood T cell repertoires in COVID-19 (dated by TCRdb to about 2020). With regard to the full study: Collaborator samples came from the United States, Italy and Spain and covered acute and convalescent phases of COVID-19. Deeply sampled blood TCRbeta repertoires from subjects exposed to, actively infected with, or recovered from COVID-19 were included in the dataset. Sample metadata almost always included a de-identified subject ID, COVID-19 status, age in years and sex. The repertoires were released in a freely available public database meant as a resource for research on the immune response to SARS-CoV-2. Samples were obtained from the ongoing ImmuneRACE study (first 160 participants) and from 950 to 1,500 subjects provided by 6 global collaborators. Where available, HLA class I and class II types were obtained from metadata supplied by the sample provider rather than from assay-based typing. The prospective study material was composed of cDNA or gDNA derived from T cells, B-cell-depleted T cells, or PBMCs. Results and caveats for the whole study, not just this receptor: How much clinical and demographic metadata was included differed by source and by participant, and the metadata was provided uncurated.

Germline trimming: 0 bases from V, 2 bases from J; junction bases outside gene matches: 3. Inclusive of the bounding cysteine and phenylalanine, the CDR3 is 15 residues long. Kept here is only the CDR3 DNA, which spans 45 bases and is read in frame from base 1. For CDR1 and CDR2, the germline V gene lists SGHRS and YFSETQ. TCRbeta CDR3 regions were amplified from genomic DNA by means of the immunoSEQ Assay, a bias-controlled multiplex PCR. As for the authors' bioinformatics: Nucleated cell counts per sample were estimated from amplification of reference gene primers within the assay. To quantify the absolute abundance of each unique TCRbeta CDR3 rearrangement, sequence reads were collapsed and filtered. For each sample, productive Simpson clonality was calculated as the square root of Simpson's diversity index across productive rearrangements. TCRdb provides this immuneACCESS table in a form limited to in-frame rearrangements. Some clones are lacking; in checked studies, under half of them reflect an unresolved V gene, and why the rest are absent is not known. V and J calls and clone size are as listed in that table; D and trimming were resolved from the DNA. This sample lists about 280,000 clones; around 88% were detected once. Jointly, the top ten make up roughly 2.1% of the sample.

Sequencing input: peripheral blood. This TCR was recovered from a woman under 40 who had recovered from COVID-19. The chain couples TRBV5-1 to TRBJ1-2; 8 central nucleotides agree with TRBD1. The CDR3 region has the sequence CASSLGTGSNYGYTF. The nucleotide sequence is TGCGCCAGCAGCTTGGGGACAGGGTCGAACTATGGCTACACCTTC.